The entry below gives a single T cell receptor beta chain sequence along with its context. The method was immunoSEQ multiplex PCR; TCRdb's version includes in-frame clones alone and lacks a portion of them. The profile covers roughly 110,000 clones, with about 90% appearing a single time and 1.5% taken by the ten largest. This specimen belongs to a study of T cell changes during pregnancy in multiple sclerosis. CDR3 length: 14 residues. Germline trimming cut 2 bases from V and 6 bases from J; bases unmatched to any gene: 4. Germline V gene data show CDR1 as SGHRS and CDR2 as YFSETQ. The rearrangement links TRBV5-1 to TRBJ1-5, with TRBD1 identical over 8 bases. The sequencing used peripheral blood, collected in the third trimester of pregnancy. This receptor was obtained from a female donor with multiple sclerosis, enrolled in a pregnancy study. The CDR3 here is CASSFGQGVQPQHF. The CDR3 bases are TGCGCCAGCAGCTTCGGACAGGGAGTTCAGCCCCAGCATTTT.